This entry describes one T cell receptor (beta chain). Its antigen remains unidentified. Method: immunoSEQ multiplex PCR; TCRdb's copy keeps in-frame clones and lacks some. The repertoire holds 110,000 to 150,000 clones, with 70% to 90% as singletons. The data originate from a study of cytomegalovirus exposure and HLA in healthy donors. The trim removed 4 bases at V and 4 bases at J, leaving 12 bases unmatched. CDR1 is SGDLS and CDR2 is YYNGEE in the germline V gene. This CDR3 region has 18 residues. Findings of the study overall: Rare TCR sequences dominated, though some public TCRs recurred in many donors. According to reports, the classifier identified cytomegalovirus status with high specificity and sensitivity. In vitro testing confirmed a few CMV-associated chains as specific for CMV antigens.

The source is a woman aged 18-30 years in good health and CMV-seropositive. The rearrangement joins TRBV9 to TRBJ2-3; 13 bases match TRBD2. The sequenced sample consisted of PBMCs. The DNA for the CDR3 is TGTGCCAGCAGCCCGACTAGCGGGGGGCCGAGAGTGGCAGATACGCAGTATTTT. Amino acids: CASSPTSGGPRVADTQYF.